The 14 T cell receptor beta chains listed next were all sequenced from one sample in a study of blood T cell repertoires in COVID-19. Here immunoSEQ multiplex PCR was the method, and the copy in TCRdb shows in-frame clones only, minus some. The sample carries some 370,000 clones, over 75% recorded once. What was sequenced was peripheral blood. These receptors were obtained from a woman in her thirties with COVID-19, enrolled during active disease.

The CDR3 spells CASSLTKPYEQYF. The CDR3 DNA follows: TGTGCCAGCAGTTTAACTAAACCTTACGAGCAGTACTTC. The gene calls are TRBV28 and TRBJ2-7; D gene ambiguous. The V gene lost 2 bases and the J gene lost 4 bases, with 9 bases spanning the gap. Germline V gives CDR1 MDHEN, CDR2 SYDVKM. CDR3 length: 13 residues.

This chain joins TRBV5-4 and TRBJ2-1; no definite D call. There are 13 residues in the CDR3. Germline V gives CDR1 SGHNT, CDR2 YYREEE (reference sequence). Deletions cut 4 bases from V and 7 bases from J, with 12 bases between. Here the CDR3 reads CASSPLEQNEQFF. CDR3 nucleotides: TGTGCCAGCAGCCCCTTAGAACAGAATGAGCAGTTCTTC. Using reference TRBV5-4 and TRBJ2-1 for the parts outside the CDR3, the full variable domain is ETGVTQSPTHLIKTRGQQVTLRCSSQSGHNTVSWYQQALGQGPQFIFQYYREEENGRGNFPPRFSGLQFPNYSSELNVNALELDDSALYLCASSPLEQNEQFFGPGTRLTVL.

The chain is built from TRBV12-2 and TRBJ2-2; TRBD1, the D gene given by the table, was not confirmed from the DNA. TRBV12-2 is termed a pseudogene. The CDR3 contains 19 residues. CDR3 in DNA: TGTGCAAGTCGCGGTAGGGACAGGCCCAGGGTAAGAGGGGAGGGGGAGCTGTTTTTT. Encoded protein: CASRGRDRPRVRGEGELFF.

The J gene is TRBJ2-3, the V gene TRBV27; 12 nucleotides line up with TRBD2. The CDR3 is 15 residues long. V lost 10 bases and J lost 4; bases outside the gene matches: 9. From germline, CDR1 is MNHEY and CDR2 SMNVEV (reference sequence). CDR3 loop: CATTPLAGGADTQYF. CDR3 coding DNA: TGTGCCACTACACCACTAGCGGGAGGTGCAGATACGCAGTATTTT.

The chain links TRBV7-2 to TRBJ2-5; 8 bases match TRBD2. The V gene's germline CDR1 is SGHTA and CDR2 FQGNSA. V shed 5 bases and J 5 bases; nucleotides not matched to a gene: 10. The CDR3 loop spans 15 amino acids. CDR3 in amino acids: CASSLTGTSMETQYF. DNA for the CDR3: TGTGCCAGCAGCCTAACCGGGACTAGTATGGAGACCCAGTACTTC.

The J gene is TRBJ1-1, the V gene TRBV12-3 or TRBV12-4; TRBD1 matches 7 bases. Trimming took 6 bases from V and 6 from J; bases not matched to a gene: 7. This CDR3 is 13 amino acids long. The CDR3 nucleotides are TGTGCCAGCAGAGACAGGGTTTGGGCTGAAGCTTTCTTT. It specifies CASRDRVWAEAFF.

The chain recombines TRBV30 with TRBJ1-1; 9 nucleotides line up with TRBD1. V was pared by 5 bases and J by 3 bases, with 7 bases of the junction left unmatched. Germline values: CDR1 GTSNPN, CDR2 SVGIG (reference sequence). The CDR3 totals 14 residues. CDR3 coding DNA: TGTGCCTGGTTCCCGGGACAGGGATACACTGAAGCTTTCTTT. This encodes CAWFPGQGYTEAFF. Drawing the rest from reference TRBV30 and TRBJ1-1, the complete variable domain is SQTIHQWPATLVQPVGSPLSLECTVEGTSNPNLYWYRQAAGRGLQLLFYSVGIGQISSEVPQNLSASRPQDRQFILSSKKLLLSDSGFYLCAWFPGQGYTEAFFGQGTRLTVV.

The rearrangement uses TRBV4-2 and TRBJ2-3; TRBD2 agrees at 13 bases. The CDR3 is 18 residues long. The junction had 10 bases not matched to a gene; V was cut back by 4 bases and J by 3 bases. In germline, CDR1 is LGHNA, CDR2 YNFKEQ. CDR3 DNA: TGTGCCAGCAGCCCGCGAGGGACTAGCGGGATGGGTACAGATACGCAGTATTTT. It specifies CASSPRGTSGMGTDTQYF.

This clone came up a few times. The chain uses TRBV18 and TRBJ1-2; maybe TRBD1 (5 bases). Germline assignment: CDR1 KGHSH and CDR2 LQKENI. The CDR3 length is 13 residues. The ends were cut back, 3 bases at V and 8 bases at J, with 13 bases in the middle. This CDR3 is CASSPDSTGGYTF. DNA for the CDR3: TGTGCCAGCTCACCTGACTCAACAGGCGGCTACACCTTC.

J is TRBJ1-1 and V is TRBV5-5; D gene ambiguous. There are 13 residues in the CDR3. Germline-derived CDR1 and CDR2 are SGHKS and YYEKEE (reference sequence). Trimming removed 1 base at V and 2 bases at J, with 6 bases between. This chain's CDR3 is CASSLNSNTEAFF. For the CDR3, the DNA is TGTGCCAGCAGCTTGAACTCAAACACTGAAGCTTTCTTT.

This clone has ten or more counts. This sequence joins TRBV6-2 or TRBV6-3 and TRBJ1-5; 10 bases match TRBD1. J gave up 0 bases and V 6 bases, and 11 bases lay outside the gene matches. Germline V CDR1 and CDR2: MNHEY, SVGEGT. This CDR3 is built from 18 residues. The CDR3 sequence is CASSGPGQGLISNQPQHF. Written as DNA, the CDR3 is TGTGCCAGCAGCGGACCGGGACAGGGGTTGATTAGCAATCAGCCCCAGCATTTT.

This rearrangement joins TRBV6-1 to TRBJ2-7; a weak D match, TRBD2 (6 bases). The CDR3 runs 12 residues. Germline CDR1 is MNHNS and CDR2 is SASEGT. V was trimmed by 1 base and J by 5 bases, leaving 6 bases between them. This CDR3 reads CASSEGGDEQYF. The CDR3 bases are TGTGCCAGCAGTGAAGGGGGGGACGAGCAGTACTTC.

The CDR3 spells CASSPTDRGNEQFF. CDR3 DNA sequence: TGTGCCAGCAGCCCTACGGACAGGGGCAATGAGCAGTTCTTC. This chain joins TRBV3-1 (or the pseudogene TRBV3-2) and TRBJ2-1, with TRBD1 matching 9 bases. Germline V gene sequence: CDR1 LGHDT, CDR2 YNNKEL (reference sequence). V trimming: 4 bases; J trimming: 6 bases; junction bases outside the gene matches: 4. This CDR3 has 14 residues.

The chain's CDR3 is CASSHPPSGEYNEQFF. The CDR3 nucleotides are TGCGCCAGCAGTCACCCCCCTAGCGGGGAATACAATGAGCAGTTCTTC. The chain employs TRBV4-3 and TRBJ2-1; TRBD2 agrees at 9 bases. Germline CDR1 LGHNA, CDR2 YSLEER. V shed 6 bases, J shed 4 bases, and the junction held 10 bases outside the gene matches. This CDR3 contains 16 residues.